These T cell receptor beta chains were read from a single sample in a study of technical replicates of blood from a handful of donors. TCRdb keeps only in-frame clones here, not all; method: immunoSEQ multiplex PCR. The sample has approximately 94,000 clones; almost 97% are singletons. Sequencing was performed on T cells isolated from PBMCs. The receptors stem from a human donor in good health. Each CDR3 is given with its conserved first and last residue. The order of the fields is clone size, D gene, V gene, J gene, CDR3 protein, CDR3 DNA. The D gene is left open where the match is weak. The listing skips clone size in some rows; elsewhere it reads once, few, many or a size class.

clone_size: -
d_call: TRBD2
v_call: TRBV4-1
j_call: TRBJ2-3
cdr3_aa: CASSQLAGAFGDTQYF
cdr3_nt: TGCGCCAGCAGCCAACTAGCGGGAGCCTTCGGAGATACGCAGTATTTT

clone_size: -
d_call: TRBD1
v_call: TRBV19
j_call: TRBJ1-1
cdr3_aa: CASGGNAYVNTEAFF
cdr3_nt: TGTGCCTCAGGGGGCAATGCTTACGTGAACACTGAAGCTTTCTTT

clone_size: -
d_call: -
v_call: TRBV5-5
j_call: TRBJ1-2
cdr3_aa: CASSLEELNGYTF
cdr3_nt: TGTGCCAGCAGCTTGGAGGAGTTGAATGGCTACACCTTC

clone_size: -
d_call: TRBD1
v_call: TRBV2
j_call: TRBJ2-7
cdr3_aa: CASKGGRYEQYF
cdr3_nt: TGTGCCAGCAAAGGGGGCAGGTACGAGCAGTACTTC

clone_size: -
d_call: TRBD2
v_call: TRBV5-4
j_call: TRBJ2-5
cdr3_aa: CASSSRLAGETQYF
cdr3_nt: TGTGCCAGCAGCTCCAGACTAGCGGGAGAGACCCAGTACTTC

clone_size: once
d_call: TRBD1
v_call: TRBV27
j_call: TRBJ1-5
cdr3_aa: CASSPADRGFFRINQPQHF
cdr3_nt: TGTGCCAGCAGTCCCGCTGACAGGGGCTTTTTTCGCATCAATCAGCCCCAGCATTTT

clone_size: -
d_call: TRBD2
v_call: TRBV15
j_call: TRBJ2-7
cdr3_aa: CATSRESGSRYEQYF
cdr3_nt: TGTGCCACCAGCAGAGAGAGCGGGAGCAGGTACGAGCAGTACTTC

clone_size: -
d_call: TRBD2
v_call: TRBV9
j_call: TRBJ2-1
cdr3_aa: CASSASGTSGGYNEQFF
cdr3_nt: TGTGCCAGCAGCGCGTCCGGGACTAGCGGGGGCTACAATGAGCAGTTCTTC

clone_size: few
d_call: TRBD1
v_call: TRBV6-1
j_call: TRBJ1-5
cdr3_aa: CASSGQGHQPQHF
cdr3_nt: TGTGCCAGCAGCGGACAGGGGCATCAGCCCCAGCATTTT

clone_size: -
d_call: TRBD2
v_call: TRBV19
j_call: TRBJ2-1
cdr3_aa: CASSLLAGAYNEQFF
cdr3_nt: TGTGCCAGTAGTTTACTAGCGGGAGCTTACAATGAGCAGTTCTTC

clone_size: -
d_call: -
v_call: TRBV27
j_call: TRBJ2-7
cdr3_aa: CASSLSASTLIYEQYF
cdr3_nt: TGTGCCAGCAGTTTATCCGCTAGCACCCTTATTTACGAGCAGTACTTC

clone_size: -
d_call: -
v_call: TRBV7-3
j_call: TRBJ2-1
cdr3_aa: CASSLDSGNEQFF
cdr3_nt: TGTGCCAGCAGCTTGGACTCCGGTAATGAGCAGTTCTTC

clone_size: -
d_call: TRBD1
v_call: TRBV2
j_call: TRBJ1-2
cdr3_aa: CARKDRADYGYTF
cdr3_nt: TGTGCCCGAAAAGACAGGGCGGACTATGGCTACACCTTC

clone_size: -
d_call: -
v_call: TRBV9
j_call: TRBJ2-7
cdr3_aa: CASSVGVSGSYEQYF
cdr3_nt: TGTGCCAGCAGCGTAGGGGTTAGCGGCTCCTACGAGCAGTACTTC

clone_size: -
d_call: TRBD1
v_call: TRBV2
j_call: TRBJ2-1
cdr3_aa: CASQGASSSYNEQFF
cdr3_nt: TGTGCCAGCCAGGGGGCGTCTAGCTCCTACAATGAGCAGTTCTTC

clone_size: -
d_call: -
v_call: TRBV6-5
j_call: TRBJ2-1
cdr3_aa: CASSYLRGRGLDEQFF
cdr3_nt: TGTGCCAGCAGTTACTTGAGGGGGAGAGGCCTCGATGAGCAGTTCTTC

clone_size: -
d_call: -
v_call: TRBV28
j_call: TRBJ1-5
cdr3_aa: CASSSPLEPQHF
cdr3_nt: TGTGCCAGCAGTTCCCCCTTAGAGCCCCAGCATTTT

clone_size: -
d_call: -
v_call: TRBV16
j_call: TRBJ2-4
cdr3_aa: CASSGGKTAKNIQYF
cdr3_nt: TGTGCCAGCAGCGGAGGGAAGACGGCCAAAAACATTCAGTACTTC

clone_size: -
d_call: TRBD2
v_call: TRBV19
j_call: TRBJ2-7
cdr3_aa: CGKWKRDAYEQYF
cdr3_nt: TGTGGGAAATGGAAGCGGGACGCCTACGAGCAGTACTTC

clone_size: -
d_call: TRBD2
v_call: TRBV30
j_call: TRBJ2-3
cdr3_aa: CALGTSGFNTDTQYF
cdr3_nt: TGTGCCTTAGGGACTAGCGGTTTCAACACAGATACGCAGTATTTT

clone_size: -
d_call: TRBD2
v_call: TRBV19
j_call: TRBJ2-3
cdr3_aa: CASSIEGLAPSNTQYF
cdr3_nt: TGTGCCAGTAGTATAGAGGGACTAGCGCCATCGAATACGCAGTATTTT

clone_size: -
d_call: -
v_call: TRBV7-8
j_call: TRBJ2-7
cdr3_aa: CASSYKAQVPTYEQYF
cdr3_nt: TGTGCCAGCAGCTACAAGGCCCAGGTACCGACCTACGAGCAGTACTTC

clone_size: -
d_call: -
v_call: TRBV11-3
j_call: TRBJ1-3
cdr3_aa: CASSLPTDGNTIYF
cdr3_nt: TGTGCCAGCAGCCTACCGACAGACGGAAACACCATATATTTT

clone_size: -
d_call: TRBD1
v_call: TRBV5-4
j_call: TRBJ1-1
cdr3_aa: CASSLYAGGNTEAFF
cdr3_nt: TGTGCCAGCAGCTTGTATGCAGGGGGTAACACTGAAGCTTTCTTT

clone_size: -
d_call: -
v_call: TRBV13
j_call: TRBJ2-7
cdr3_aa: CASSLRGGKAHEQYF
cdr3_nt: TGTGCCAGCAGTCTTCGCGGCGGAAAGGCTCACGAGCAGTACTTC

clone_size: -
d_call: -
v_call: TRBV28
j_call: TRBJ2-2
cdr3_aa: CASETPTGELFF
cdr3_nt: TGTGCCAGCGAGACACCCACCGGGGAGCTGTTTTTT

clone_size: -
d_call: -
v_call: TRBV5-4
j_call: TRBJ2-7
cdr3_aa: CASSLGARQESSYEQYF
cdr3_nt: TGTGCCAGCAGCTTGGGGGCCCGACAGGAAAGCTCCTACGAGCAGTACTTC

clone_size: -
d_call: -
v_call: TRBV5-1
j_call: TRBJ2-7
cdr3_aa: CASSLAATYEQYF
cdr3_nt: TGCGCCAGCAGCTTGGCCGCGACCTACGAGCAGTACTTC

clone_size: -
d_call: -
v_call: TRBV15
j_call: TRBJ2-7
cdr3_aa: CATSRDPGLYEQYF
cdr3_nt: TGTGCCACCAGCAGAGATCCGGGACTTTACGAGCAGTACTTC

clone_size: -
d_call: TRBD1
v_call: TRBV4-3
j_call: TRBJ2-7
cdr3_aa: CASSLYGTGESYEQYF
cdr3_nt: TGCGCCAGCAGCCTATACGGGACAGGTGAATCCTACGAGCAGTACTTC

clone_size: -
d_call: -
v_call: TRBV13
j_call: TRBJ2-7
cdr3_aa: CASSQRGYYEQYF
cdr3_nt: TGTGCCAGCAGTCAAAGGGGGTACTACGAGCAGTACTTC

clone_size: -
d_call: -
v_call: TRBV30
j_call: TRBJ1-2
cdr3_aa: CAWSVGDNYGYTF
cdr3_nt: TGTGCCTGGAGTGTAGGGGATAACTATGGCTACACCTTC

clone_size: once
d_call: TRBD1
v_call: TRBV12-5
j_call: TRBJ1-4
cdr3_aa: CASGPDRGAEKLFF
cdr3_nt: TGTGCTAGTGGCCCCGACAGGGGGGCTGAAAAACTGTTTTTT

clone_size: -
d_call: TRBD1
v_call: TRBV7-3
j_call: TRBJ2-7
cdr3_aa: CASRTGTQGEQYF
cdr3_nt: TGTGCCAGCAGGACAGGGACCCAGGGCGAGCAGTACTTC

clone_size: -
d_call: -
v_call: TRBV11-3
j_call: TRBJ2-3
cdr3_aa: CASSRGWDTQYF
cdr3_nt: TGTGCCAGCAGCCGAGGGTGGGATACGCAGTATTTT

clone_size: -
d_call: TRBD2
v_call: TRBV2
j_call: TRBJ2-3
cdr3_aa: CASRTSSDTQYF
cdr3_nt: TGTGCCAGCCGGACTAGTTCAGATACGCAGTATTTT

clone_size: -
d_call: -
v_call: TRBV30
j_call: TRBJ1-1
cdr3_aa: CAWSGLSTEAFF
cdr3_nt: TGTGCCTGGAGTGGGCTTTCCACTGAAGCTTTCTTT

clone_size: -
d_call: TRBD2
v_call: TRBV7-9
j_call: TRBJ2-4
cdr3_aa: CASSPGTSESKNIQYF
cdr3_nt: TGTGCCAGCAGCCCAGGGACTAGCGAGTCCAAAAACATTCAGTACTTC

clone_size: -
d_call: -
v_call: TRBV6-5
j_call: TRBJ1-5
cdr3_aa: CASSYNSYQPQHF
cdr3_nt: TGTGCCAGCAGTTACAACAGCTATCAGCCCCAGCATTTT

clone_size: -
d_call: -
v_call: TRBV27
j_call: TRBJ1-2
cdr3_aa: CASSPGGVGGYGYTF
cdr3_nt: TGTGCCAGCAGCCCAGGAGGGGTGGGGGGCTATGGCTACACCTTC

clone_size: -
d_call: -
v_call: TRBV19
j_call: TRBJ2-6
cdr3_aa: CASSISRGAGANVLTF
cdr3_nt: TGTGCCAGTAGTATTTCTAGGGGCGCGGGGGCCAACGTCCTGACTTTC

clone_size: -
d_call: TRBD2
v_call: TRBV5-6
j_call: TRBJ2-3
cdr3_aa: CASSFTSGGTDTQYF
cdr3_nt: TGTGCCAGCAGCTTTACTAGCGGGGGCACAGATACGCAGTATTTT

clone_size: few
d_call: TRBD1
v_call: TRBV5-4
j_call: TRBJ1-1
cdr3_aa: CASSVTGVTEAFF
cdr3_nt: TGTGCCAGCAGCGTCACAGGGGTGACTGAAGCTTTCTTT

clone_size: once
d_call: -
v_call: TRBV27
j_call: TRBJ2-5
cdr3_aa: CASSNRRGGPETQYF
cdr3_nt: TGTGCCAGCAGCAACCGGAGGGGGGGCCCAGAGACCCAGTACTTC

clone_size: -
d_call: -
v_call: TRBV7-9
j_call: TRBJ1-2
cdr3_aa: CASCPDGGLNYGYTF
cdr3_nt: TGTGCCAGCTGCCCCGACGGAGGGCTAAACTATGGCTACACCTTC

clone_size: -
d_call: TRBD1
v_call: TRBV2
j_call: TRBJ1-4
cdr3_aa: CASSENAAGGGEKLFF
cdr3_nt: TGTGCCAGCAGTGAAAATGCGGCAGGGGGAGGTGAAAAACTGTTTTTT